The 21 T cell receptor beta chains below were found in one sample sequenced in a study of T cell responses to AZD1222 COVID-19 vaccine. Produced via immunoSEQ multiplex PCR; TCRdb's table is partial and in-frame only. The sample consists of 100,000 to 150,000 clones, approximately 85% of them appearing once. Source: peripheral blood, taken 28 days after the second AZD1222 dose. Source of these receptors: an adult who received the AZD1222 COVID-19 vaccine.

The V gene is TRBV30, the J gene TRBJ2-1, with TRBD1 as a possible D gene (8 bases). CDR1 GTSNPN and CDR2 SVGIG come from the germline V gene (reference sequence). The ends were cut back, 8 bases at V and 0 bases at J, with 17 bases in the middle. This CDR3 has 15 residues. The CDR3 is CASEQGGSSYNEQFF. The CDR3 region has the DNA TGTGCCAGCGAACAGGGGGGGAGCTCCTACAATGAGCAGTTCTTC.

The genes are TRBV7-8 and TRBJ2-5, with 11 nucleotides matching TRBD2. Trimming at V came to 5 bases and at J to 6 bases, leaving 11 bases not matched to a gene. Germline assignment: CDR1 SGHVS and CDR2 FQNEAQ. This CDR3 is 16 amino acids long. The CDR3 is CASSPPTSGVGKTQYF. Written as DNA, the CDR3 is TGTGCCAGCAGCCCTCCGACTAGCGGGGTTGGAAAGACCCAGTACTTC.

This chain links TRBV9 with TRBJ1-1; D call uncertain. The CDR3 runs to 14 residues. Germline CDR1 and CDR2: SGDLS and YYNGEE. Trimming took off 0 bases at V and 0 bases at J, with 6 bases between the two ends. Written as DNA, the CDR3 is TGTGCCAGCAGCGTAGAATACGTGAACACTGAAGCTTTCTTT. Encoded protein: CASSVEYVNTEAFF.

V and J are TRBV12-3 or TRBV12-4 and TRBJ1-2; no firm D call. This CDR3 has 12 amino acids. Deletions cut 6 bases from V and 1 base from J, with 6 bases between. In DNA form, the CDR3 reads TGTGCCAGCAGCCAAGTTAACTATGGCTACACCTTC. Its translation is CASSQVNYGYTF.

The chain carries TRBV5-3 and TRBJ2-7; 8 bases line up with TRBD1. TRBV5-3 is sorted into the ORF group, with uncertain function. J lost 2 bases, V lost 3 bases, and 7 bases had no gene match. The CDR3 has 15 residues. The CDR3 region has the DNA TGTGCCAGAAGCTCTAACCGGGACAGGACCTACGAGCAGTACTTC. Its translation is CARSSNRDRTYEQYF.

The J gene is TRBJ2-2, the V gene TRBV29-1, with 9 bases identical to TRBD1. With 2 bases clipped from V and 4 bases from J, the junction kept 2 bases outside the gene matches. The CDR3 extends over 14 amino acids. Germline CDR1 is SQVTM and CDR2 is ANQGSEA. CDR3 nucleotide sequence: TGCAGCGTTGAACAGGACAGGGGCACCGGGGAGCTGTTTTTT. This translates into CSVEQDRGTGELFF.

The chain employs TRBV5-1 and TRBJ2-7, with D possibly matching TRBD1 (5 bases). The V end was cut by 0 bases, the J end by 3 bases, with 10 bases between. This CDR3 is built from 14 residues. Germline V lookup: CDR1 SGHRS, CDR2 YFSETQ. The CDR3 here is CASSLGGHLYEQYF. The CDR3 nucleotides are TGCGCCAGCAGCTTGGGGGGCCACCTCTACGAGCAGTACTTC.

V and J are TRBV11-1 and TRBJ2-5, with D unclear. This CDR3 has 15 residues. Germline V CDR1 and CDR2: SGHAT, FQDESV (reference sequence). V was trimmed by 2 bases and J by 5 bases, leaving 15 bases between them. DNA of the CDR3: TGTGCCAGCAGCTTACTGGGTCTCGAAGGGGAGACCCAGTACTTC. Translation: CASSLLGLEGETQYF.

The chain carries TRBV7-9 and TRBJ2-5, with D perhaps matching TRBD2 (5 bases). This CDR3 comprises 15 residues. CDR1 is SEHNR, CDR2 FQNEAQ, per germline (reference sequence). The V and J ends lost 1 base and 7 bases respectively, with 16 bases between them. The CDR3 DNA sequence: TGTGCCAGCAGCTTAGGAGGGCCCAGGTCGGCGACCCAGTACTTC. This encodes CASSLGGPRSATQYF.

This clone was recorded a few times. In the same sample, other DNA sequences code for this CDR3. The genes are TRBV28 and TRBJ1-5; D gene unclear. V was clipped by 6 bases and J by 1 base, with 7 bases between them. CDR1 and CDR2 from the germline V gene are MDHEN and SYDVKM. The CDR3 length is 13 residues. The CDR3 DNA reads as TGTGCCAGCAGCCGCGACAGCAATCAGCCCCAGCATTTT. Translated, it gives CASSRDSNQPQHF.

The V call is TRBV6-5, the J call TRBJ2-1; D possibly corresponds to TRBD2 (7 bases). Germline V lookup: CDR1 MNHEY, CDR2 SVGAGI. This CDR3 spans 15 amino acids. V gave up 6 bases and J gave up 5 bases, with 17 bases separating them. CDR3 sequence (DNA): TGTGCCAGCAGCGAGGGGGGGCTCCGCCACAATGAGCAGTTCTTC. Translating gives CASSEGGLRHNEQFF.

The chain uses TRBV4-1 and TRBJ1-1, with 12 positions matching TRBD1. Unmatched junction bases numbered 9, after V lost 6 bases and J lost 1 base. In germline, CDR1 is MGHRA, CDR2 YSYEKL. CDR3 size: 17 residues. CDR3 in DNA: TGCGCCAGCAGGATTGGGACAGGGGGCGCGAGGAACACTGAAGCTTTCTTT. This translates into CASRIGTGGARNTEAFF.

V and J are TRBV4-2 and TRBJ1-2, with D unclear. Germline-derived CDR1 and CDR2 are LGHNA and YNFKEQ. This CDR3 spans 15 amino acids. Trimming stripped 1 base from V and 3 bases from J, with 12 bases between. The CDR3 protein is CASSQGAPPDYGYTF. CDR3 in DNA: TGTGCCAGCAGCCAAGGGGCGCCTCCCGACTATGGCTACACCTTC.

The gene calls are TRBV27 and TRBJ2-7; TRBD1 matches 7 bases. Germline CDR1 MNHEY, CDR2 SMNVEV (reference sequence). J gave up 1 base and V 6 bases, and 0 bases lay outside the gene matches. The CDR3 runs to 12 residues. The CDR3 loop is CASRTGSYEQYF. The CDR3 DNA reads TGTGCCAGCAGGACAGGGTCCTACGAGCAGTACTTC.

This chain links TRBV5-6 with TRBJ2-1; D assignment may be TRBD1 or TRBD2 (7 bases each). Looked up from germline, CDR1 is SGHDT and CDR2 is YYEEEE. The CDR3 has 14 residues. V shed 3 bases and J shed 5 bases, with 12 bases lying between them. CDR3 DNA sequence: TGTGCCAGCAGCTCGACAGGGACTAACAATGAGCAGTTCTTC. This encodes CASSSTGTNNEQFF.

The chain employs TRBV6-5 and TRBJ1-2; D gene ambiguous. The CDR3 has 12 residues. Germline V lookup: CDR1 MNHEY, CDR2 SVGAGI. With 2 bases removed from V and 8 bases from J, the gap between germline ends came to 9 bases. CDR3 bases: TGTGCCAGCAGTTACACGGGATGGGGCTACACCTTC. This sequence encodes CASSYTGWGYTF.

The rearrangement links TRBV7-7 to TRBJ2-2; the match to TRBD1 covers 7 bases. Germline assignment: CDR1 SSHAT and CDR2 FNYEAQ (reference sequence). V shed 5 bases and J 3 bases; nucleotides not matched to a gene: 9. The CDR3 contains 16 residues. CDR3 nucleotides: TGTGCCAGCAGCCCCAAGACAGGGATGCACACCGGGGAGCTGTTTTTT. Protein: CASSPKTGMHTGELFF. The full variable domain, rest sourced from reference TRBV7-7 and TRBJ2-2, is GAGVSQSPRYKVTKRGQDVTLRCDPISSHATLYWYQQALGQGPEFLTYFNYEAQPDKSGLPSDRFSAERPEGSISTLTIQRTEQRDSAMYRCASSPKTGMHTGELFFGEGSRLTVL.

This clone was observed a few times. The J gene is TRBJ2-3, the V gene TRBV7-2, with TRBD2 matching 7 bases. Trimming cost V 5 bases and J 2 bases; bases outside gene matches: 13. Germline CDR1 reads SGHTA; CDR2 reads FQGNSA. CDR3 length: 17 residues. CDR3 residues: CASSRTIAGRNTDTQYF. DNA of the CDR3: TGTGCCAGCAGCCGTACTATAGCGGGTCGTAACACAGATACGCAGTATTTT.

This chain joins TRBV6-5 and TRBJ1-2; 9 bases line up with TRBD1. Germline-derived CDR1 and CDR2 are MNHEY and SVGAGI. This CDR3 is built from 13 residues. Trimming removed 6 bases from V and 8 bases from J; junction bases left unmatched: 7. This CDR3 is CASRQQGAEGYTF. CDR3 nucleotides: TGTGCCAGCAGACAACAGGGGGCTGAAGGCTACACCTTC.

This clone has just a few counts. The sample carries other DNA sequences with the same CDR3. V gene TRBV27 combines with J gene TRBJ1-6, with 11 bases matching TRBD1. The CDR3 loop spans 15 amino acids. J was trimmed by 9 bases and V by 3 bases; bases with no gene match: 4. In germline, CDR1 is MNHEY, CDR2 SMNVEV (reference sequence). CDR3 protein: CASSLGTGGGSPLHF. The CDR3 bases are TGTGCCAGCAGTTTGGGGACAGGGGGAGGTTCACCCCTCCACTTT.

The CDR3 DNA sequence: TGTGCCAGCAATGTGGGGGCCAAAAACATTCAGTACTTC. Protein product: CASNVGAKNIQYF. The chain has TRBV28 and TRBJ2-4; D is uncertain. This CDR3 is 13 amino acids long. Trimming left V 7 bases short and J 1 base short, with 8 bases between. Germline CDR1 MDHEN, CDR2 SYDVKM.